Listed below are T cell receptor beta chains from one sample, sequenced in a study of beta chain features in type 1 diabetes. Libraries were prepared by immunoSEQ multiplex PCR; TCRdb keeps only in-frame clonotypes and omits some of them. Counted here are nearly 700,000 clones, roughly an eighth occurring once; the ten biggest clones make up about 0.02%. Sample: naive CD4+ T cells from blood. The receptor set was obtained from a man aged 18 to 30 with type 1 diabetes. CDR3s include the opening cysteine and the closing phenylalanine or tryptophan. Fields, in order: CDR3 protein, CDR3 DNA, V gene, J gene, clone size, D gene. The D gene is left open where the match is weak. Size is omitted from some rows. Given values are once, few, many or a class for expanded clones.

cdr3_aa: CASSQAGGDYGYTF; cdr3_nt: TGTGCCAGCAGCCAAGCGGGAGGGGACTATGGCTACACCTTC; v_call: TRBV4-2; j_call: TRBJ1-2; clone_size: few; d_call: NA
cdr3_aa: CASSPGQGAGQPQHF; cdr3_nt: TGTGCCAGCTCACCCGGACAGGGGGCAGGCCAGCCCCAGCATTTT; v_call: TRBV18; j_call: TRBJ1-5; clone_size: NA; d_call: TRBD1
cdr3_aa: CASSQPSQGRELFF; cdr3_nt: TGCGCCAGCAGCCAACCGTCGCAGGGCCGAGAACTGTTTTTT; v_call: TRBV4-1; j_call: TRBJ1-4; clone_size: NA; d_call: NA
cdr3_aa: CAAHLGNEQYF; cdr3_nt: TGTGCCGCACATCTGGGCAACGAGCAGTACTTC; v_call: TRBV21-1; j_call: TRBJ2-7; clone_size: NA; d_call: NA
cdr3_aa: CASSELDSNSYNEQFF; cdr3_nt: TGTGCCAGCAGTGAATTGGACAGCAACTCCTACAATGAGCAGTTCTTC; v_call: TRBV25-1; j_call: TRBJ2-1; clone_size: few; d_call: NA
cdr3_aa: CASSLRGDYNEQFF; cdr3_nt: TGCGCCAGCAGCCTCAGGGGGGACTACAATGAGCAGTTCTTC; v_call: TRBV5-1; j_call: TRBJ2-1; clone_size: NA; d_call: NA
cdr3_aa: CATTQNLNTEAFF; cdr3_nt: TGTGCCACTACACAAAACCTGAACACTGAAGCTTTCTTT; v_call: TRBV10-3; j_call: TRBJ1-1; clone_size: few; d_call: NA
cdr3_aa: CASSFLYEQYF; cdr3_nt: TGTGCCAGCAGTTTCCTCTACGAGCAGTACTTC; v_call: TRBV27; j_call: TRBJ2-7; clone_size: NA; d_call: NA
cdr3_aa: CASCQGGRISGANVLTF; cdr3_nt: TGTGCCAGCTGCCAAGGAGGGCGGATCTCTGGGGCCAACGTCCTGACTTTC; v_call: TRBV14; j_call: TRBJ2-6; clone_size: NA; d_call: NA
cdr3_aa: CASSPIGTYNQPQHF; cdr3_nt: TGTGCCAGCAGTCCGATTGGGACTTACAATCAGCCCCAGCATTTT; v_call: TRBV27; j_call: TRBJ1-5; clone_size: NA; d_call: NA
cdr3_aa: CASSSGLAGNTGELFF; cdr3_nt: TGTGCCAGCAGCTCGGGACTAGCGGGGAACACCGGGGAGCTGTTTTTT; v_call: TRBV5-4; j_call: TRBJ2-2; clone_size: NA; d_call: TRBD2
cdr3_aa: CASSQRFQETQYF; cdr3_nt: TGCGCCAGCAGCCAGCGTTTCCAAGAGACCCAGTACTTC; v_call: TRBV4-1; j_call: TRBJ2-5; clone_size: NA; d_call: NA
cdr3_aa: CASTMTDSNQPQHF; cdr3_nt: TGTGCCAGCACTATGACAGATAGCAATCAGCCCCAGCATTTT; v_call: TRBV28; j_call: TRBJ1-5; clone_size: NA; d_call: NA
cdr3_aa: CASSETGEQYF; cdr3_nt: TGTGCCAGCAGTGAGACAGGAGAGCAGTACTTC; v_call: TRBV2; j_call: TRBJ2-7; clone_size: few; d_call: NA
cdr3_aa: CASSLQEEKLFF; cdr3_nt: TGTGCCAGCTCACTACAGGAGGAAAAACTGTTTTTT; v_call: TRBV18; j_call: TRBJ1-4; clone_size: few; d_call: NA
cdr3_aa: CASSIGGGQSNEKLFF; cdr3_nt: TGCGCCAGCAGCATCGGGGGCGGACAGAGTAATGAAAAACTGTTTTTT; v_call: TRBV4-1; j_call: TRBJ1-4; clone_size: NA; d_call: NA
cdr3_aa: CASSLGVRDRVREQYF; cdr3_nt: TGTGCCAGCAGCTTAGGGGTACGAGACAGGGTCAGGGAGCAGTACTTC; v_call: TRBV13; j_call: TRBJ2-7; clone_size: few; d_call: TRBD1
cdr3_aa: CASSRTVPGTSGTDTQYF; cdr3_nt: TGCGCCAGCAGCCGCACCGTGCCCGGGACTAGCGGCACAGATACGCAGTATTTT; v_call: TRBV4-1; j_call: TRBJ2-3; clone_size: NA; d_call: TRBD2
cdr3_aa: CASSVGTLNEQFF; cdr3_nt: TGTGCCAGCAGTGTGGGTACTCTCAATGAGCAGTTCTTC; v_call: TRBV6-1; j_call: TRBJ2-1; clone_size: few; d_call: NA
cdr3_aa: CASSLRGRDYGYTF; cdr3_nt: TGTGCCAGCAGCTTACGGGGCAGGGACTATGGCTACACCTTC; v_call: TRBV7-9; j_call: TRBJ1-2; clone_size: few; d_call: NA
cdr3_aa: CASSRAWNEKLFF; cdr3_nt: TGTGCCAGCAGCAGGGCCTGGAATGAAAAACTGTTTTTT; v_call: TRBV25-1; j_call: TRBJ1-4; clone_size: few; d_call: NA
cdr3_aa: CASSVRGSTDTQYF; cdr3_nt: TGTGCCAGCAGCGTGCGGGGAAGCACAGATACGCAGTATTTT; v_call: TRBV7-2; j_call: TRBJ2-3; clone_size: NA; d_call: NA
cdr3_aa: CASSLAQSYEQYF; cdr3_nt: TGTGCCAGCAGCTTAGCACAGAGCTACGAGCAGTACTTC; v_call: TRBV7-2; j_call: TRBJ2-7; clone_size: NA; d_call: NA
cdr3_aa: CASSETGAGTDTQYF; cdr3_nt: TGTGCCAGCAGTGAAACAGGGGCGGGCACAGATACGCAGTATTTT; v_call: TRBV2; j_call: TRBJ2-3; clone_size: few; d_call: TRBD1
cdr3_aa: CASSGQGFGDTQYF; cdr3_nt: TGTGCCAGCAGTGGACAGGGGTTCGGAGATACGCAGTATTTT; v_call: TRBV6-1; j_call: TRBJ2-3; clone_size: NA; d_call: TRBD1
cdr3_aa: CASSPLAGAFYEQYF; cdr3_nt: TGTGCCAGCAGCCCCCTCGCGGGGGCCTTCTACGAGCAGTACTTC; v_call: TRBV7-3; j_call: TRBJ2-7; clone_size: few; d_call: NA
cdr3_aa: CASSLGGQGARSGNTIYF; cdr3_nt: TGTGCCAGCAGCTTAGGTGGACAGGGGGCCCGCTCTGGAAACACCATATATTTT; v_call: TRBV7-6; j_call: TRBJ1-3; clone_size: NA; d_call: TRBD1
cdr3_aa: CASSPPGGRGTGELFF; cdr3_nt: TGCGCCAGCAGCCCACCAGGGGGGCGAGGCACCGGGGAGCTGTTTTTT; v_call: TRBV5-1; j_call: TRBJ2-2; clone_size: few; d_call: NA
cdr3_aa: CAWSDPGQAPNEKLFF; cdr3_nt: TGTGCCTGGAGTGACCCGGGACAGGCGCCTAATGAAAAACTGTTTTTT; v_call: TRBV30; j_call: TRBJ1-4; clone_size: NA; d_call: TRBD1
cdr3_aa: CASSSGPSDTGELFF; cdr3_nt: TGTGCCAGCAGCTCGGGACCGTCCGACACCGGGGAGCTGTTTTTT; v_call: TRBV5-5; j_call: TRBJ2-2; clone_size: NA; d_call: NA
cdr3_aa: CSVEEDGRGETQYF; cdr3_nt: TGCAGCGTTGAAGAGGACGGGAGAGGGGAGACCCAGTACTTC; v_call: TRBV29-1; j_call: TRBJ2-5; clone_size: few; d_call: NA
cdr3_aa: CASSLARGDEQFF; cdr3_nt: TGTGCCAGCAGCTTGGCACGGGGGGACGAGCAGTTCTTC; v_call: TRBV5-4; j_call: TRBJ2-1; clone_size: few; d_call: TRBD2
cdr3_aa: CASSPEQGLNYGYTF; cdr3_nt: TGTGCCAGCAGCCCCGAACAGGGGTTAAACTATGGCTACACCTTC; v_call: TRBV14; j_call: TRBJ1-2; clone_size: NA; d_call: TRBD1
cdr3_aa: CASSPPGLDRETQYF; cdr3_nt: TGTGCCAGCAGCCCGCCGGGACTAGACCGGGAGACCCAGTACTTC; v_call: TRBV7-8; j_call: TRBJ2-5; clone_size: NA; d_call: TRBD2
cdr3_aa: CASSFGTLGSPLHF; cdr3_nt: TGTGCCAGCAGCTTTGGGACTTTAGGTTCACCCCTCCACTTT; v_call: TRBV9; j_call: TRBJ1-6; clone_size: once; d_call: NA
cdr3_aa: CAISGTGGSDTQYF; cdr3_nt: TGTGCCATCAGTGGGACAGGGGGGTCAGATACGCAGTATTTT; v_call: TRBV10-3; j_call: TRBJ2-3; clone_size: few; d_call: TRBD1
cdr3_aa: CASRQGLDGYTF; cdr3_nt: TGTGCCAGTAGACAGGGCCTCGATGGCTACACCTTC; v_call: TRBV19; j_call: TRBJ1-2; clone_size: NA; d_call: NA
cdr3_aa: CASSLYQGAVTDTQYF; cdr3_nt: TGTGCCAGCAGTTTATATCAGGGGGCGGTCACAGATACGCAGTATTTT; v_call: TRBV28; j_call: TRBJ2-3; clone_size: few; d_call: TRBD1
cdr3_aa: CASAARGNNEQFF; cdr3_nt: TGTGCCAGCGCCGCGAGGGGGAACAATGAGCAGTTCTTC; v_call: TRBV7-9; j_call: TRBJ2-1; clone_size: NA; d_call: NA
cdr3_aa: CASRPGQGSNEQFF; cdr3_nt: TGTGCCAGCAGACCGGGACAGGGGAGCAATGAGCAGTTCTTC; v_call: TRBV27; j_call: TRBJ2-1; clone_size: NA; d_call: TRBD1